This T cell receptor beta chain was identified in a study of control samples from healthy donors and cancer patients (dated by TCRdb to about 2020). Library construction relied on the immunoSEQ multiplex PCR assay. The clones in this table, taken by TCRdb from immuneACCESS, are in-frame only. Not every clone is retained; where verified, under half of the shortfall comes from an unresolved V gene, and the cause of the rest is unknown. The sample table contains about 58,000 clones; only one count was recorded for about 95% of them. Together, the top ten hold almost 4% of the sample. About this clone itself: This clone's antigen is unknown. Base qualities are not at hand, and no much larger clone is one base apart.

Per the germline V gene, SGDLS is the CDR1 and YYNGEE is the CDR2. The CDR3 sequence holds 16 residues, the cysteine and phenylalanine included. Only the CDR3 DNA stays, 48 bases, in frame from base 1. The V end loses 4 bases and the J end loses 5 bases, and a stretch of 20 bases separates them. The TCR comes from a man aged 25-40 years in good health. This receptor chain uses TRBV9 and TRBJ2-3; the D call is tentative, TRBD1 or TRBD2, as each matches 6 bases. The sequenced sample was blood. The nucleotide sequence reads TGTGCCAGCAGCCCGGCAGTAGGGGGGCGGAAAGATACGCAGTATTTT. Its amino acids are CASSPAVGGRKDTQYF.